Below, 25 T cell receptor beta chains from the same sample are listed, as sequenced in a study of CD4 T cell repertoires in COVID-19. Generated by immunoSEQ multiplex PCR, the TCRdb table keeps only in-frame clones and is missing some. This table has approximately 75,000 clones, about 83% appearing once. Sequenced here: CD4+ T cells from peripheral blood, sampled after recovery from COVID-19. Every receptor here comes from a human donor who had COVID-19.

V is TRBV19 and J is TRBJ1-2, with no clear D. V lost 9 bases to trimming and J lost 0 bases, with 8 bases between them. Looked up from germline, CDR1 is LNHDA and CDR2 is SQIVND (reference sequence). This CDR3 is 12 amino acids long. In nucleotides, the CDR3 is TGTGCCAGCCACCAAACTAACTATGGCTACACCTTC. Its translation: CASHQTNYGYTF.

The chain's CDR3 is CASSLQGRNTEAFF. DNA of the CDR3: TGTGCCAGCAGCCTCCAGGGACGGAACACTGAAGCTTTCTTT. The chain links TRBV3-1 (or the pseudogene TRBV3-2) to TRBJ1-1; D is perhaps TRBD1 (5 bases). Between the trimmed V and J ends, which lost 4 bases and 1 base, there was a span of 10 bases. The CDR3 is 14 residues long. Germline-derived CDR1 and CDR2 are LGHDT and YNNKEL (reference sequence).

The chain recombines TRBV5-1 with TRBJ2-1; TRBD2 agrees at 7 bases. Germline loops: CDR1 SGHRS, CDR2 YFSETQ. After removal of 3 bases from V and 7 bases from J, the junction contained 7 bases not matched to a gene. This CDR3 region has 14 residues. CDR3 sequence (DNA): TGCGCCAGCAGCTGGGGGACTACCTCGAATGAGCAGTTCTTC. Protein sequence: CASSWGTTSNEQFF.

The rearrangement links TRBV7-2 to TRBJ2-2; the D gene is possibly TRBD2 (6 bases). There are 16 residues in the CDR3. Germline V gives CDR1 SGHTA, CDR2 FQGNSA. V was pared by 5 bases and J by 3 bases, with 16 bases between. CDR3 DNA sequence: TGTGCCAGCAGCCCGGGACTGGCAACTTACACCGGGGAGCTGTTTTTT. It translates to CASSPGLATYTGELFF. The variable domain in full, with the rest retrieved from reference TRBV7-2 and TRBJ2-2, is GAGVSQSPSNKVTEKGKDVELRCDPISGHTALYWYRQSLGQGLEFLIYFQGNSAPDKSGLPSDRFSAERTGGSVSTLTIQRTQQEDSAVYLCASSPGLATYTGELFFGEGSRLTVL.

The chain recombines TRBV18 with TRBJ1-6, with D maybe TRBD1 (5 bases). The CDR3 spans 15 residues. Germline lookup yields CDR1 KGHSH and CDR2 LQKENI. Deletions cut 3 bases from V and 8 bases from J, with 14 bases between. The CDR3 coding sequence is TGTGCCAGCTCACCTCGCGGGGGTAACCATTCACCCCTCCACTTT. It codes for CASSPRGGNHSPLHF.

The J gene is TRBJ2-1, the V gene TRBV5-5; D is perhaps TRBD1 (5 bases). The V gene lost 0 bases and the J gene lost 3 bases, with 10 bases spanning the gap. CDR3 size: 15 residues. Per the germline V gene, CDR1 is SGHKS and CDR2 is YYEKEE (reference sequence). The CDR3 bases are TGTGCCAGCAGCTTGGAAGGGGCCAGCTACAATGAGCAGTTCTTC. The encoded protein is CASSLEGASYNEQFF. The entire variable domain, with the rest obtained from reference TRBV5-5 and TRBJ2-1, is as follows: DAGVTQSPTHLIKTRGQQVTLRCSPISGHKSVSWYQQVLGQGPQFIFQYYEKEERGRGNFPDRFSARQFPNYSSELNVNALLLGDSALYLCASSLEGASYNEQFFGPGTRLTVL.

V is TRBV19 and J is TRBJ2-5; 10 positions agree with TRBD1. In germline, CDR1 is LNHDA, CDR2 SQIVND (reference sequence). This CDR3 comprises 15 residues. V dropped 7 bases and J dropped 5; count of bases not matched to a gene: 10. In DNA, the CDR3 is TGTGCCAGTACCCTTGGACAGGGGGTTAGTGAGACCCAGTACTTC. Residues: CASTLGQGVSETQYF. The full variable domain, its missing parts supplied by reference TRBV19 and TRBJ2-5, is DGGITQSPKYLFRKEGQNVTLSCEQNLNHDAMYWYRQDPGQGLRLIYYSQIVNDFQKGDIAEGYSVSREKKESFPLTVTSAQKNPTAFYLCASTLGQGVSETQYFGPGTRLLVL.

This clone came up a few times. J is TRBJ2-1 and V is TRBV27; TRBD1 might be the D (5 bases). The V gene lost 0 bases and the J gene lost 5 bases, with 11 bases spanning the gap. The CDR3 is made up of 15 amino acids. Germline V gene lookup returns CDR1 MNHEY and CDR2 SMNVEV (reference sequence). As DNA, the CDR3 is TGTGCCAGCAGTTTATCCCAGGGCGTCCACAATGAGCAGTTCTTC. As protein: CASSLSQGVHNEQFF.

This chain uses TRBV9 with TRBJ2-5; D is ambiguous. CDR3 length: 13 amino acids. Trimming took off 0 bases at V and 4 bases at J, with 7 bases between the two ends. CDR1 SGDLS and CDR2 YYNGEE come from the germline V gene. The CDR3 loop reads CASSVEPRETQYF. CDR3 DNA sequence: TGTGCCAGCAGCGTAGAGCCTCGAGAGACCCAGTACTTC.

The V gene is TRBV5-6, the J gene TRBJ2-2; D remains ambiguous. CDR3 length equals 13 residues. Germline CDR1 is SGHDT and CDR2 is YYEEEE. Trimming stripped 3 bases from V and 6 bases from J, with 9 bases between. CDR3 DNA: TGTGCCAGCAGCTGGGGTCGGGCCGGGGAGCTGTTTTTT. Its protein is CASSWGRAGELFF. The variable domain in full, completed from reference TRBV5-6 and TRBJ2-2, reads DAGVTQSPTHLIKTRGQQVTLRCSPKSGHDTVSWYQQALGQGPQFIFQYYEEEERQRGNFPDRFSGHQFPNYSSELNVNALLLGDSALYLCASSWGRAGELFFGEGSRLTVL.

This clone was seen a single time. V is TRBV5-1 and J is TRBJ2-3, with TRBD1 matching over 7 bases. The CDR3 consists of 16 residues. Per the germline V gene, CDR1 is SGHRS and CDR2 is YFSETQ. J lost 2 bases, V lost 5 bases, and 11 bases had no gene match. In nucleotides, the CDR3 is TGCGCCAGCAGTCCACCAATTACAGGGGTCACAGATACGCAGTATTTT. As protein: CASSPPITGVTDTQYF.

This clone appeared a few times. This chain uses TRBV11-2 with TRBJ1-3; no clear D. CDR3 length: 15 amino acids. The V gene lost 5 bases and the J gene lost 0 bases, with 11 bases spanning the gap. CDR1 and CDR2 from the germline V gene are SGHAT and FQNNGV. Here the CDR3 reads CASSTLRDSGNTIYF. Here the CDR3 DNA reads TGTGCCAGCAGCACTCTCCGGGACTCTGGAAACACCATATATTTT. Based on the CDR3 plus reference TRBV11-2 and TRBJ1-3, the full variable domain is EAGVAQSPRYKIIEKRQSVAFWCNPISGHATLYWYQQILGQGPKLLIQFQNNGVVDDSQLPKDRFSAERLKGVDSTLKIQPAKLEDSAVYLCASSTLRDSGNTIYFGEGSWLTVV.

The V and J genes are TRBV5-1 and TRBJ1-2, with TRBD1 matching 8 bases. J was trimmed by 7 bases and V by 2 bases; bases with no gene match: 7. The CDR3 spans 14 residues. Looked up from germline, CDR1 is SGHRS and CDR2 is YFSETQ. CDR3 sequence: CASSLESGGFGYTF. CDR3 DNA sequence: TGCGCCAGCAGCTTAGAATCAGGGGGCTTTGGCTACACCTTC. Variable domain in full (rest from reference TRBV5-1 and TRBJ1-2): KAGVTQTPRYLIKTRGQQVTLSCSPISGHRSVSWYQQTPGQGLQFLFEYFSETQRNKGNFPGRFSGRQFSNSRSEMNVSTLELGDSALYLCASSLESGGFGYTFGSGTRLTVV.

This chain uses TRBV7-9 with TRBJ2-3; 10 bases line up with TRBD2. The CDR3 is 15 residues long. Germline V gene data show CDR1 as SEHNR and CDR2 as FQNEAQ (reference sequence). Trimming took 1 base from V and 4 from J; bases not matched to a gene: 2. The CDR3 DNA reads TGTGCCAGCAGCTTAGGAAGCGGGGGGGCAGATACGCAGTATTTT. This sequence encodes CASSLGSGGADTQYF.

This rearrangement joins TRBV28 to TRBJ1-5; D possibly corresponds to TRBD1 (6 bases). CDR3 length: 15 residues. Trimming cost V 6 bases and J 4 bases, with 16 bases left between them. Germline V gives CDR1 MDHEN, CDR2 SYDVKM. CDR3 in amino acids: CASSAEQGRNQPQHF. Written as DNA, the CDR3 is TGTGCCAGCAGCGCCGAACAGGGTAGGAATCAGCCCCAGCATTTT.

The chain couples TRBV6-5 to TRBJ2-2; D perhaps matches TRBD1 (6 bases). This CDR3 has 16 residues. V lost 4 bases and J 6 bases, leaving 18 bases between the germline ends. Germline assignment: CDR1 MNHEY and CDR2 SVGAGI. In DNA, the CDR3 is TGTGCCAGCAGTTGGGGAGACAGTAGGGGGTCCGGGGAGCTGTTTTTT. It translates to CASSWGDSRGSGELFF.

The V and J genes are TRBV18 and TRBJ1-2; 8 bases line up with TRBD1. This CDR3 is built from 16 residues. Germline lookup yields CDR1 KGHSH and CDR2 LQKENI. After removal of 0 bases from V and 2 bases from J, the junction contained 5 bases not matched to a gene. In nucleotides, the CDR3 is TGTGCCAGCTCACCACCACGGGACAGGACCAACTATGGCTACACCTTC. It codes for CASSPPRDRTNYGYTF.

The J gene is TRBJ1-4, the V gene TRBV19; 8 bases match TRBD1. Germline values: CDR1 LNHDA, CDR2 SQIVND (reference sequence). V was pared by 5 bases and J by 2 bases, with 4 bases of the junction left unmatched. The CDR3 has 15 residues. The CDR3 sequence is CASSGRQGTNEKLFF. CDR3 DNA sequence: TGTGCCAGTAGTGGGAGACAGGGGACTAATGAAAAACTGTTTTTT.

Here the CDR3 reads CSVYLAGGHHNEQFF. The CDR3 region has the DNA TGCAGCGTTTACCTAGCGGGAGGACACCACAATGAGCAGTTCTTC. V is TRBV29-1 and J is TRBJ2-1; 11 bases are shared with TRBD2. This CDR3 has 15 residues. J was trimmed by 5 bases and V by 5 bases; bases with no gene match: 8. Germline loops: CDR1 SQVTM, CDR2 ANQGSEA.

The chain joins TRBV18 to TRBJ1-3; D remains ambiguous. This CDR3 has 15 residues. V dropped 4 bases and J dropped 0 bases, with 10 bases sitting between them. Germline CDR1 KGHSH, CDR2 LQKENI. CDR3 nucleotide sequence: TGTGCCAGCTCACAAGAGATAAGCTCTGGAAACACCATATATTTT. Translation: CASSQEISSGNTIYF.

The chain couples TRBV5-4 to TRBJ1-6; D is perhaps TRBD1 (6 bases). The CDR3 is 15 residues long. CDR1 is SGHNT and CDR2 is YYREEE in the germline V gene (reference sequence). Trimming took off 3 bases at V and 1 base at J, with 8 bases between the two ends. The CDR3 is CASSYGQSYNSPLHF. CDR3 bases: TGTGCCAGCAGCTATGGACAGTCCTATAATTCACCCCTCCACTTT.

V is TRBV6-4 and J is TRBJ2-7, with 9 bases aligning to TRBD2. This CDR3 comprises 16 residues. The ends lost 1 base at V and 2 bases at J; junction bases unmatched: 6. Germline CDR1 MRHNA, CDR2 SNTAGT. In nucleotides, the CDR3 is TGTGCCAGCAGTGACTGGAAGGCGGGAGGGGCCTACGAGCAGTACTTC. Translated: CASSDWKAGGAYEQYF.

This clone was seen just once. The J gene is TRBJ2-7, the V gene TRBV10-3, with D tentatively TRBD1 (5 bases). CDR3 length: 14 residues. Germline V gene lookup returns CDR1 ENHRY and CDR2 SYGVKD. V shed 4 bases and J shed 0 bases, with 10 bases lying between them. DNA of the CDR3: TGTGCCATCAGTGGTCAGGGATCCTCCTACGAGCAGTACTTC. This sequence encodes CAISGQGSSYEQYF.

The V and J genes are TRBV3-1 (or the pseudogene TRBV3-2) and TRBJ1-1; D is uncertain. Deletions cut 4 bases from V and 7 bases from J, with 16 bases between. This CDR3 spans 14 amino acids. In germline, CDR1 is LGHDT, CDR2 YNNKEL (reference sequence). CDR3 coding DNA: TGTGCCAGCAGCCCTCAAAAACTGGGAGGTGAAGCTTTCTTT. Its translation: CASSPQKLGGEAFF.

V gene TRBV5-8 combines with J gene TRBJ2-7; no reliable D call. The germline V gene has CDR1 SGHTS and CDR2 YDEGEE. V was cut by 0 bases and J by 0 bases, with 10 bases left in between. The CDR3 sequence is 15 residues long. CDR3 in DNA: TGTGCCAGCAGCTTGGAGATCTTAAGCTCCTACGAGCAGTACTTC. Its protein is CASSLEILSSYEQYF.